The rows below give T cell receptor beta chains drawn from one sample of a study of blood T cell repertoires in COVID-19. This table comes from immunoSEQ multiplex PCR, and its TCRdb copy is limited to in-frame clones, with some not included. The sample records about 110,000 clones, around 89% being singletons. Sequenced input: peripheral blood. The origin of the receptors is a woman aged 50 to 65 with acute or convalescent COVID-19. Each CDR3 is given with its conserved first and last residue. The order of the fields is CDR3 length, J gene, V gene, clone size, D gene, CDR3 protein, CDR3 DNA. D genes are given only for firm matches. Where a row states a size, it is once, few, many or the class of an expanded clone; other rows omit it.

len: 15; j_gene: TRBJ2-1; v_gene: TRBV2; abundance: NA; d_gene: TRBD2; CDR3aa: CASSRTSGGYNEQFF; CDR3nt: TGTGCCAGCAGCCGCACTAGCGGGGGTTACAATGAGCAGTTCTTC
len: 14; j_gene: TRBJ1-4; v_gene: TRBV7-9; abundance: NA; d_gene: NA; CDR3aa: CASSPRETNEKLFF; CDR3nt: TGTGCCAGCAGTCCAAGGGAGACTAATGAAAAACTGTTTTTT
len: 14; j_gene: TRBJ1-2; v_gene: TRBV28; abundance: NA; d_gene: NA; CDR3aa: CASSPAAGYYGYTF; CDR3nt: TGTGCCAGCAGCCCTGCGGCGGGGTACTATGGCTACACCTTC
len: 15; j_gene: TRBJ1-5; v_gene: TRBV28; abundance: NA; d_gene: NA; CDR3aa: CASSFSGVVLQPQHF; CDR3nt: TGTGCCAGCAGTTTTTCGGGGGTTGTCCTGCAGCCCCAGCATTTT
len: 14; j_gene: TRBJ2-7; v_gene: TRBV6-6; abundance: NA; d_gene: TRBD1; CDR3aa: CASALTGGTYEQYF; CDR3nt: TGTGCCAGCGCTCTGACAGGGGGGACCTACGAGCAGTACTTC
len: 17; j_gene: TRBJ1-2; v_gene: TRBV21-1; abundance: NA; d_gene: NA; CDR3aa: CASSKAESRGQHYGYTF; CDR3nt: TGTGCCAGCAGCAAAGCGGAGAGCAGGGGGCAGCACTATGGCTACACCTTC
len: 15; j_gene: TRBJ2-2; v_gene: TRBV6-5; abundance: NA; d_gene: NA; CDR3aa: CASSRVAHYTGELFF; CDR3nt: TGTGCCAGCAGCCGAGTCGCGCATTACACCGGGGAGCTGTTTTTT
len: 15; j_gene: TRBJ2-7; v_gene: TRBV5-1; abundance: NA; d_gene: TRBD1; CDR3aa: CASSLDGTGVGEQYF; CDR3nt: TGCGCCAGCAGCTTGGATGGGACAGGGGTCGGCGAGCAGTACTTC
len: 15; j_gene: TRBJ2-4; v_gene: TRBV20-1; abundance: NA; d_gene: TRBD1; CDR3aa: CSASGRDRAKNIQYF; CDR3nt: TGCAGTGCTAGTGGCCGGGACAGGGCCAAAAACATTCAGTACTTC
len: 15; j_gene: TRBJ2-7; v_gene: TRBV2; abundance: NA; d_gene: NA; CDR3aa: CASSEPGATAGEQYF; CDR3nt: TGTGCCAGCAGTGAACCCGGCGCAACCGCGGGCGAGCAGTACTTC
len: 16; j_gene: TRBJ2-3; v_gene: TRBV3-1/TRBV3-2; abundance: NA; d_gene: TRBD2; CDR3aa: CASSQGSAGVLVSQYF; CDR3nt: TGTGCCAGCAGCCAAGGGTCAGCGGGAGTGCTGGTATCGCAGTATTTT
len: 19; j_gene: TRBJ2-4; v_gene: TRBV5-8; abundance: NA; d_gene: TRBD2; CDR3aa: CASSPRGLAGATAKNIQYF; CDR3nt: TGTGCCAGCAGCCCCCGAGGGCTAGCGGGAGCCACCGCCAAAAACATTCAGTACTTC
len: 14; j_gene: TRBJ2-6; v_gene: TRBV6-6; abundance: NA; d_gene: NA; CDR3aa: CASRGGSGANVLTF; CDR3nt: TGTGCCAGCAGGGGGGGATCTGGGGCCAACGTCCTGACTTTC
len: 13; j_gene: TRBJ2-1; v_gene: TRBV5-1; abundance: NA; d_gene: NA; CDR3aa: CASSSTHNNEQFF; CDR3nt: TGCGCCAGCAGCTCAACACATAACAATGAGCAGTTCTTC
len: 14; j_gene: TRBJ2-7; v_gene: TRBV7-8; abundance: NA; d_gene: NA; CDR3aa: CASSTGLQTYEQYF; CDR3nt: TGTGCCAGCAGCACCGGACTCCAGACCTACGAGCAGTACTTC
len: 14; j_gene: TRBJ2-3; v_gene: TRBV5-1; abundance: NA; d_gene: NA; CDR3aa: CASSPGRMTDTQYF; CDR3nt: TGCGCCAGCAGCCCGGGTCGGATGACAGATACGCAGTATTTT
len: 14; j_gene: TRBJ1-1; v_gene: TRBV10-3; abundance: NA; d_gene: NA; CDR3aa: CAISDQGRNTEAFF; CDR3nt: TGTGCCATCAGTGACCAGGGGCGAAACACTGAAGCTTTCTTT
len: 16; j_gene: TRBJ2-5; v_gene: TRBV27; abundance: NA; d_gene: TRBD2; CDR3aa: CASSLSFAGLQETQYF; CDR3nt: TGTGCCAGCAGTTTAAGTTTTGCGGGACTACAAGAGACCCAGTACTTC
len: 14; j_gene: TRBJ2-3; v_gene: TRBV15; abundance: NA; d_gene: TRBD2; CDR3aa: CATRLAGGTDTQYF; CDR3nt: TGTGCCACCCGCCTAGCGGGAGGCACAGATACGCAGTATTTT
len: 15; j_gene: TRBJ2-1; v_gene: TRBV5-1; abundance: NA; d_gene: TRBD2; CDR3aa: CASSSRTSAYNEQFF; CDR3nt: TGCGCCAGCAGCTCCCGGACTAGCGCCTACAATGAGCAGTTCTTC
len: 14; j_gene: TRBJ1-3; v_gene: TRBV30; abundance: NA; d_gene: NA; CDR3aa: CAWSLGGSGNTIYF; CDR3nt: TGTGCCTGGAGTTTGGGAGGCTCTGGAAACACCATATATTTT
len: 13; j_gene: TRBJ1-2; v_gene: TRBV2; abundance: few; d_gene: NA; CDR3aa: CASSEAGAFGYTF; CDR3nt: TGTGCCAGCAGTGAGGCAGGGGCATTTGGCTACACCTTC
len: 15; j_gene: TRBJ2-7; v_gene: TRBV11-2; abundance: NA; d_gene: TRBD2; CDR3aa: CASSDRAGGRYEQYF; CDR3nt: TGTGCCAGCAGTGATCGGGCGGGAGGGCGGTACGAGCAGTACTTC
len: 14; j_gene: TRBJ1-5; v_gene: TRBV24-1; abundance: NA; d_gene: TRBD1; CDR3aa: CATSDGTGNQPQHF; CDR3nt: TGTGCCACCAGTGATGGGACAGGTAATCAGCCCCAGCATTTT
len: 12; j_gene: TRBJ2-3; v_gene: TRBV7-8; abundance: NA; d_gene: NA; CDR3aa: CASSRYEDTQYF; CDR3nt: TGTGCCAGCAGCCGATACGAGGATACGCAGTATTTT
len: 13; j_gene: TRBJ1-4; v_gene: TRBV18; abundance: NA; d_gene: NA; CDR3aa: CASSPWQGEKLFF; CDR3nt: TGTGCCAGCTCACCGTGGCAGGGTGAAAAACTGTTTTTT
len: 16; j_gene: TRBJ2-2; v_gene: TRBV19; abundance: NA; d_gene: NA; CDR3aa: CASSIDNRLNTGELFF; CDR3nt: TGTGCCAGTAGTATAGATAACAGATTAAACACCGGGGAGCTGTTTTTT
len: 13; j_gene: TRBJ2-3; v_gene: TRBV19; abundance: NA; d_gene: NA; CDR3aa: CASSTSRTDTQYF; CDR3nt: TGTGCCAGTAGTACGAGTCGCACAGATACGCAGTATTTT
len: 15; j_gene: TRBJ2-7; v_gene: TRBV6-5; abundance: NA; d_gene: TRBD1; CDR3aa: CASSYSKGQSYEQYF; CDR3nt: TGTGCCAGCAGTTACTCGAAGGGACAGAGCTACGAGCAGTACTTC
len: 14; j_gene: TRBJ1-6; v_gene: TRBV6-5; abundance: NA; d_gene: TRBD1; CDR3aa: CASSLTGDNSPLHF; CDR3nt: TGTGCCAGCAGCCTCACAGGGGATAATTCACCCCTCCACTTT
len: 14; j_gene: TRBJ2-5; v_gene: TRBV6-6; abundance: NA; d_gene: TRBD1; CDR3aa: CASSTGGSKVTQYF; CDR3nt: TGTGCCAGCAGTACAGGGGGGTCCAAGGTGACCCAGTACTTC
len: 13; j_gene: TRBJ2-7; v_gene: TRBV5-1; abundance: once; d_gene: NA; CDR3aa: CASSFDRIYEQYF; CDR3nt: TGCGCCAGCAGCTTTGACAGAATCTACGAGCAGTACTTC
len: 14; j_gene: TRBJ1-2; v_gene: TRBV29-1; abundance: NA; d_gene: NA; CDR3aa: CSVEVLERVGGYTF; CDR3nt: TGCAGCGTTGAAGTTTTAGAGCGAGTAGGTGGCTACACCTTC
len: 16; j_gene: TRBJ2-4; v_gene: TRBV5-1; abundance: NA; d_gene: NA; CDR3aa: CASSPDRRGGRNIQYF; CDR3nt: TGCGCCAGCAGCCCCGACCGGAGGGGCGGTAGGAACATTCAGTACTTC
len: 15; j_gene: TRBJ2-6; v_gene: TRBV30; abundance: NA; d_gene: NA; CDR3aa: CAWSTGISGANVLTF; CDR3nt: TGTGCCTGGAGTACGGGAATCTCTGGGGCCAACGTCCTGACTTTC
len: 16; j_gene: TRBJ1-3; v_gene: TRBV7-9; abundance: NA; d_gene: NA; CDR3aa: CASSPYGGQSGNTIYF; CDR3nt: TGTGCCAGCAGCCCCTATGGAGGGCAGTCTGGAAACACCATATATTTT
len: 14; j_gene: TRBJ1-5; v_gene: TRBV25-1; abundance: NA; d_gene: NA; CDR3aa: CATAPAGNNQPQHF; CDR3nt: TGTGCCACCGCCCCAGCGGGTAACAATCAGCCCCAGCATTTT
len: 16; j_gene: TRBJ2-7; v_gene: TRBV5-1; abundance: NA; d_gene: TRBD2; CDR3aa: CASSSRTSGRGYEQYF; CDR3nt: TGCGCCAGCAGCTCTCGGACTAGCGGGAGAGGGTACGAGCAGTACTTC
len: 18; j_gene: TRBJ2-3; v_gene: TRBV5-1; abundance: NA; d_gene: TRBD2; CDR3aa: CASSLILAGSLGTDTQYF; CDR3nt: TGCGCCAGCAGCTTGATACTAGCGGGGTCCCTAGGCACAGATACGCAGTATTTT